This T cell receptor (beta chain) was captured by sequencing in a study of T cells in localized non-small cell lung cancer. General study results and limits: In uninvolved adjacent lung, T cell clonality reached its highest value, exceeding tumor. When the top 100 tumor clones were examined, a median approximately 57 of them also appeared in the adjacent lung, which was paired and uninvolved.

Sequencing was performed with immunoSEQ multiplex PCR; in TCRdb, only in-frame clones are kept and a portion is missing. This table holds 300 to 400 clones, roughly 35% found once. This clone is categorized as large. Antigen: not known. CDR1 MNHGY and CDR2 SAAAGT come from the germline V gene. J gave up 7 bases and V 4 bases, and 7 bases lay outside the gene matches. This CDR3 region has 14 residues. The chain employs TRBV6-8 and TRBJ2-1; TRBD2 aligns across 7 bases. This specimen was normal lung tissue next to the tumor, taken before any cancer treatment. The source is a male donor at least 60 years old with stage III lung adenocarcinoma. DNA of the CDR3: TGTGCCAGCAGTTCCGGTTTCGGGGGGAATGAGCAGTTCTTC. As protein: CASSSGFGGNEQFF.